One sample yielded the 9 T cell receptor beta chains listed below, sequenced in a study of blood T cell repertoires in COVID-19. Using immunoSEQ multiplex PCR, the repertoire was profiled, and TCRdb retains in-frame clones only, with some absent. The sample comprises roughly 170,000 clones, less than 85% of which are singletons, and 8% to 8.5% rests with the top ten. The source material was peripheral blood. These TCRs come from a woman aged 55 to 70 with COVID-19, enrolled during active disease.

This clone appeared a few times. The gene calls are TRBV2 and TRBJ2-7; D is perhaps TRBD1 (6 bases). The CDR3 is made up of 13 amino acids. Trimming cost V 5 bases and J 3 bases, with 11 bases left between them. CDR1 is SNHLY and CDR2 is FYNNEI in the germline V gene. The chain's CDR3 is CASSTGQNYEQYV. CDR3 in DNA: TGTGCCAGCAGTACTGGACAGAACTACGAGCAGTACGTC.

J is TRBJ2-7 and V is TRBV6-5, with D possibly TRBD1 on 6 matching bases. CDR1 and CDR2 (germline): MNHEY, SVGAGI. The V end was cut by 11 bases, the J end by 5 bases, with 22 bases between. The CDR3 is made up of 14 amino acids. The CDR3 sequence is CAALYGRGPHEQYF. The CDR3 bases are TGTGCCGCCCTCTACGGCAGGGGTCCCCACGAGCAGTACTTC.

This clone was seen more than once but under ten times. The chain has TRBV5-4 and TRBJ2-1; 13 bases match TRBD2. The V and J ends lost 5 bases and 1 base, in that order; junction bases with no gene match: 3. The CDR3 runs 16 residues. In germline, CDR1 is SGHNT, CDR2 YYREEE (reference sequence). CDR3 sequence: CASSRTSGSSYNEQFF. CDR3 sequence (DNA): TGTGCCAGCAGTCGGACTAGCGGGAGTTCCTACAATGAGCAGTTCTTC.

The chain links TRBV28 to TRBJ2-5; 9 nucleotides align to TRBD1. Trimming removed 0 bases from V and 0 bases from J; junction bases left unmatched: 2. Germline V lookup: CDR1 MDHEN, CDR2 SYDVKM. The CDR3 spans 16 residues. The CDR3 spells CASSLWGTGNQETQYF. The CDR3, as DNA: TGTGCCAGCAGTTTATGGGGGACAGGGAACCAAGAGACCCAGTACTTC.

The chain couples TRBV19 to TRBJ2-2; 12 bases are a match to TRBD1. Germline CDR1 and CDR2: LNHDA and SQIVND (reference sequence). V lost 8 bases, J lost 6 bases, and 10 bases stayed unmatched. The CDR3 runs to 16 residues. The CDR3 nucleotides are TGTGCCAGTTCCCCCGGGACAGGGGGCTTTCCCGGGGAGCTGTTTTTT. This gives the protein CASSPGTGGFPGELFF.

This chain links TRBV3-1 (or the pseudogene TRBV3-2) with TRBJ2-6; no clear D. The CDR3 runs to 15 residues. Germline CDR1 LGHDT, CDR2 YNNKEL (reference sequence). Trimming removed 0 bases from V and 4 bases from J, with 7 bases in between. The CDR3 nucleotides read TGTGCCAGCAGCCAAGATTCCACAGGGGCCAACGTCCTGACTTTC. This translates into CASSQDSTGANVLTF.

The chain has TRBV6-6 and TRBJ1-4; TRBD1 agrees at 7 bases. The CDR3 is 15 residues long. CDR1 is MNHNY, CDR2 SVGAGI, per germline (reference sequence). V lost 3 bases, J lost 9 bases, and 10 bases stayed unmatched. The CDR3 DNA follows: TGTGCCAGCAGTTATGGCAAAAGGGGGCACCAAAAACTGTTTTTT. It translates to CASSYGKRGHQKLFF.

The chain employs TRBV28 and TRBJ2-2; 10 bases fit TRBD2. The CDR3 runs to 18 residues. Unmatched junction bases numbered 12, after V lost 6 bases and J lost 2 bases. CDR1 is MDHEN, CDR2 SYDVKM, per germline. CDR3 protein: CASSPWASGGRNTGELFF. In nucleotides, the CDR3 is TGTGCCAGCAGCCCCTGGGCTAGCGGGGGCCGAAACACCGGGGAGCTGTTTTTT.

This chain links TRBV11-2 with TRBJ2-2; 10 bases are shared with TRBD1. There are 14 residues in the CDR3. Trimming took 0 bases from V and 13 from J; bases not matched to a gene: 5. CDR1 SGHAT and CDR2 FQNNGV come from the germline V gene. CDR3 DNA: TGTGCCAGCAGCTTAGAAGGGGACAGGGGCGGGCTGTTTTTT. Translating it yields CASSLEGDRGGLFF.